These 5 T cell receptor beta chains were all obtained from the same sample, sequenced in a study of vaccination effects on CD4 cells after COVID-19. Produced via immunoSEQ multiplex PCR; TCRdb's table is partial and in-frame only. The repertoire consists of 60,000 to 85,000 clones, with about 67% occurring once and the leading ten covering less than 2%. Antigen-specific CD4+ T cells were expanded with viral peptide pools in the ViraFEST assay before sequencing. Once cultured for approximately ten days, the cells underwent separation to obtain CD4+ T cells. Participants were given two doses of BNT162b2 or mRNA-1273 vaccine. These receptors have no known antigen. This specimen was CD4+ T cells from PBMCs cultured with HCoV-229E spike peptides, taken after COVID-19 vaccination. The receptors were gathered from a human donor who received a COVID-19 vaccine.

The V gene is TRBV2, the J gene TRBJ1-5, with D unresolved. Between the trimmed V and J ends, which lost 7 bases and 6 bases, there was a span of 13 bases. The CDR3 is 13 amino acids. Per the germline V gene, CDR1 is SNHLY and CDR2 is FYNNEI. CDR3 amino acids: CASKRFGSQPQHF. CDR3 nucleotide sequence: TGTGCCAGCAAACGATTTGGAAGTCAGCCCCAGCATTTT.

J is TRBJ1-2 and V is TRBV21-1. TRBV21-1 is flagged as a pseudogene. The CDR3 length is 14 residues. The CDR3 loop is CASSKVSGGRGYTF. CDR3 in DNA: TGTGCCAGCAGCAAAGTCTCCGGGGGTCGCGGCTACACCTTC.

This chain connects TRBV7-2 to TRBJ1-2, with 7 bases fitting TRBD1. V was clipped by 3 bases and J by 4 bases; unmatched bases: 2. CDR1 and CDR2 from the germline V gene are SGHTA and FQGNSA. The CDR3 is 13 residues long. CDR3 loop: CASSLGQFYGYTF. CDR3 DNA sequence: TGTGCCAGCAGCTTGGGACAGTTCTATGGCTACACCTTC. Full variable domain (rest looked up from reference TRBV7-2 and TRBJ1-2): GAGVSQSPSNKVTEKGKDVELRCDPISGHTALYWYRQSLGQGLEFLIYFQGNSAPDKSGLPSDRFSAERTGGSVSTLTIQRTQQEDSAVYLCASSLGQFYGYTFGSGTRLTVV.

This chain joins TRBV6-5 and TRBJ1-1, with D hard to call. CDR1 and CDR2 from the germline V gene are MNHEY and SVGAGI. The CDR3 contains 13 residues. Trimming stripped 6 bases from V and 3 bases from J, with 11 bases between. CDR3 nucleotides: TGTGCCAGCAGACCCCCGACTTACACTGAAGCTTTCTTT. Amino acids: CASRPPTYTEAFF.

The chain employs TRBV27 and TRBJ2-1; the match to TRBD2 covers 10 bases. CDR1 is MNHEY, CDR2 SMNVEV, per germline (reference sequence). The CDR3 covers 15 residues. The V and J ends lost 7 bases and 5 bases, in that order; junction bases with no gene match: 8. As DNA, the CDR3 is TGTGCCAGCACCCTAAAAGCGGGGGGGCACAATGAGCAGTTCTTC. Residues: CASTLKAGGHNEQFF.